The 24 T cell receptor beta chains below all came from one sample that was sequenced in a study of T cell clonality in common variable immunodeficiency (dated by TCRdb to 2014 to 2015). General study outcomes and caveats: Fewer deletions and N-nucleotide insertions were reportedly observed in CVID TCRbeta sequences, and highly modified clones with 13 or more V deletions were reportedly absent from CVID TCRbeta sequences.

These receptors lack a known antigen. Library generation was performed with the immunoSEQ multiplex PCR assay. This is the immuneACCESS table as TCRdb keeps it, with only in-frame sequences that have V and J called. A part of the clones is gone; compared with another copy, unresolved V genes explain less than half, and the rest is unexplained. In this sample, 2,000 to 3,000 clones appear, none counted once only. The top ten clonotypes cover around 12% of the sample. Source material: peripheral blood mononuclear cells. The receptors come from a human donor with common variable immunodeficiency.

This clone was detected only a few times. The observed sequence ends 3 residues before the CDR3 terminus, with the missing tail filled in from the germline J gene. The chain recombines TRBV19 with TRBJ2-7, with TRBD2 identical over 10 bases. J was trimmed by 4 bases and V by 7 bases; bases with no gene match: 10. The germline V gene has CDR1 LNHDA and CDR2 SQIVND (reference sequence). There are 15 residues in the CDR3. The CDR3 loop is CASKPSGRGTYEQYF. CDR3 DNA (partial): TGTGCCAGTAAACCTAGCGGGAGAGGGACTTACGAG.

Comments on this clone: Sequencing ends 3 residues short of the CDR3 end; the germline J gene provides the rest. V usage is TRBV30 and J usage is TRBJ1-2, with D possibly matching TRBD1 (6 bases). Looked up from germline, CDR1 is GTSNPN and CDR2 is SVGIG (reference sequence). Trimming cost V 1 base and J 0 bases, with 9 bases left between them. The CDR3 covers 14 residues. The sequenced part of the CDR3 DNA is TGTGCCTGGAGTGGGACAGCAGCTAACTATGGC. Encoded protein: CAWSGTAANYG. The entire CDR3 sequence reads CAWSGTAANYGYTF.

Concerning this clone itself: The read comes to an end 3 residues before the CDR3 does, leaving the germline J gene to fill in the end. The rearrangement uses TRBV7-9 and TRBJ2-7; TRBD1 agrees at 8 bases. The germline V gene has CDR1 SEHNR and CDR2 FQNEAQ (reference sequence). J lost 4 bases, V lost 8 bases, and 10 bases had no gene match. This CDR3 comprises 14 residues. CDR3 region: CASDQDRVSYEQYF. The sequenced part of the CDR3 DNA is TGTGCCAGCGATCAGGACAGGGTTTCTTACGAG.

As concerns this clone: The CDR3 end lies 3 residues beyond the end of the read and is filled in from the germline J gene. The V and J genes are TRBV6-2 or TRBV6-3 and TRBJ2-7, with D possibly TRBD1 on 6 matching bases. Trimming cost V 6 bases and J 0 bases, with 15 bases left between them. There are 15 residues in the CDR3. Looked up from germline, CDR1 is MNHEY and CDR2 is SVGEGT. The CDR3 bases that were read are TGTGCCAGCAGCCCTACAGGGTTTACCTCCTACGAG. It encodes CASSPTGFTSYE. The whole CDR3 protein reads CASSPTGFTSYEQYF.

CDR3 protein: CASSLGLDGELFF. CDR3 bases read: TGTGCCAGCAGCTTAGGACTAGACGGGGAG. This chain uses TRBV7-7 with TRBJ2-2; D is perhaps TRBD2 (6 bases). The CDR3 is cut off 3 residues early in the read; its end comes from the germline J gene. The germline V and J ends were trimmed by 1 base and 7 bases, with 7 bases remaining between them. The CDR3 sequence is 13 residues long. Germline CDR1 is SSHAT and CDR2 is FNYEAQ (reference sequence).

Comment on this clone: The read is 3 residues too short to cover the CDR3 end, so that end is filled in from the germline J gene. V gene TRBV7-6 combines with J gene TRBJ2-5; D may be TRBD1 or TRBD2 (5 bases each). This CDR3 region has 15 residues. In germline, CDR1 is SGHVS, CDR2 FNYEAQ. Trimming took 1 base from V and 5 from J, leaving 14 bases between them. The CDR3 is CASSLVRESGETQYF. The DNA read from the CDR3 is TGTGCCAGCAGCTTAGTCAGGGAGTCAGGCGAGACC.

This clone has a handful of counts. The CDR3 is cut off 3 residues early in the read; its end comes from the germline J gene. The chain uses TRBV2 and TRBJ2-1, with a tentative D call TRBD2 (6 bases). Germline V CDR1 and CDR2: SNHLY, FYNNEI. With 7 bases removed from V and 0 bases from J, the gap between germline ends came to 13 bases. The CDR3 is made up of 15 amino acids. This CDR3 reads CASNRGGSSYNEQFF. Partial CDR3 DNA: TGTGCCAGCAACCGGGGAGGAAGCTCCTACAATGAG. The entire variable domain, with the rest obtained from reference TRBV2 and TRBJ2-1, is as follows: EPEVTQTPSHQVTQMGQEVILRCVPISNHLYFYWYRQILGQKVEFLVSFYNNEISEKSEIFDDQFSVERPDGSNFTLKIRSTKLEDSAMYFCASNRGGSSYNEQFFGPGTRLTVL.

About this clone: The CDR3 is cut off 3 residues early in the read; its end comes from the germline J gene. The chain carries TRBV7-9 and TRBJ1-2; 9 nucleotides match TRBD1. The V gene end was trimmed by 3 bases and the J gene end by 7 bases; junction bases not matched to a gene: 9. Germline-derived CDR1 and CDR2 are SEHNR and FQNEAQ (reference sequence). CDR3 length equals 15 residues. The CDR3 spells CASSLSGGQGSGYTF. The covered CDR3 bases are TGTGCCAGCAGCTTGTCCGGAGGACAGGGGTCTGGC.

A note on this clone: The CDR3 end is not reached by the read, which stops 3 residues before it; the germline J gene fills it in. The V and J genes are TRBV19 and TRBJ1-5, with no clear D. Germline V gene sequence: CDR1 LNHDA, CDR2 SQIVND (reference sequence). CDR3 length: 13 residues. V was cut by 7 bases and J by 6 bases, with 13 bases left in between. The sequenced CDR3 bases are TGTGCCAGTACCCGGCCAGGAGGTCAGCCC. Translated, it gives CASTRPGGQP. The whole CDR3 is CASTRPGGQPQHF.

As for this clone: The read comes to an end 3 residues before the CDR3 does, leaving the germline J gene to fill in the end. The gene calls are TRBV6-4 and TRBJ2-1; 11 positions agree with TRBD2. The CDR3 has 14 residues. V gave up 5 bases and J gave up 8 bases; unmatched junction bases: 5. The germline V gene encodes CDR1 MRHNA and CDR2 SNTAGT. The sequenced CDR3 bases are TGTGCCAGCAGTCTAGCGGGAGGTGGGGATGAG. It translates to CASSLAGGGDE. The CDR3, in full, reads CASSLAGGGDEQFF.

This clone ranks as medium-sized. The CDR3 DNA, read in part, is TGTGCCAGCAGGCGCGGGACAGGGGTTAACTATGGC. Its translation is CASRRGTGVNYG. The full CDR3 is CASRRGTGVNYGYTF. The chain carries TRBV27 and TRBJ1-2; 10 nucleotides agree with TRBD1. The CDR3 end is not reached by the read, which stops 3 residues before it; the germline J gene fills it in. Unmatched junction bases numbered 5, after V lost 6 bases and J lost 1 base. Germline loops: CDR1 MNHEY, CDR2 SMNVEV (reference sequence). There are 15 residues in the CDR3.

This clone turned up a few times. CDR3 bases read: TGTGCCAGCGGGGGGTTCTCCTACGAG. Residues: CASGGFSYE. The whole CDR3 sequence is CASGGFSYEQYF. The V call is TRBV2, the J call TRBJ2-7, with D perhaps matching TRBD2 (6 bases). The DNA ends 3 residues before the CDR3 does, and the rest of the CDR3 is filled in from the germline J gene. Trimming stripped 8 bases from V and 0 bases from J, with 8 bases between. The germline V gene has CDR1 SNHLY and CDR2 FYNNEI. The CDR3 is made up of 12 amino acids.

In regard to this clone: Read sequence stops 3 residues before the CDR3 end, and the germline J gene provides the missing end. The rearrangement joins TRBV7-9 to TRBJ2-7, with D maybe TRBD2 (6 bases). CDR1 is SEHNR and CDR2 is FQNEAQ in the germline V gene (reference sequence). The CDR3 has 15 amino acids. V was pared by 5 bases and J by 2 bases, with 16 bases between. The CDR3 reads CASSLGGSGTYEQYF. CDR3 DNA, as far as it was read: TGTGCCAGCAGCCTTGGGGGGAGCGGAACCTACGAG. The variable domain in full, with the rest retrieved from reference TRBV7-9 and TRBJ2-7, is DTGVSQNPRHKITKRGQNVTFRCDPISEHNRLYWYRQTLGQGPEFLTYFQNEAQLEKSRLLSDRFSAERPKGSFSTLEIQRTEQGDSAMYLCASSLGGSGTYEQYFGPGTRLTVT.

This clone is medium-sized by share. The read terminates 3 residues ahead of where the CDR3 ends, so the germline J gene completes it. J is TRBJ2-7 and V is TRBV7-2; TRBD2 is a possible D gene (6 bases). The CDR3 length is 13 residues. Trimming took off 5 bases at V and 3 bases at J, with 11 bases between the two ends. The germline gives CDR1 SGHTA, CDR2 FQGNSA. The part of the CDR3 DNA that was read is TGTGCCAGCAGCGGCCAGACTAGCTACGAG. Protein sequence: CASSGQTSYE. The complete CDR3 sequence is CASSGQTSYEQYF.

As for this clone: The sequenced fragment ends 3 residues before the CDR3 boundary, so the rest is inferred from the germline J gene. The chain is built from TRBV6-2 or TRBV6-3 and TRBJ2-7; TRBD1 matches 10 bases. CDR1 and CDR2 (germline): MNHEY, SVGEGT. This CDR3 has 15 amino acids. With 6 bases clipped from V and 4 bases from J, the junction kept 9 bases outside the gene matches. Incomplete CDR3 DNA: TGTGCCAGCAGATCCCCGGGACAGGGGAAATACGAG. Amino acids: CASRSPGQGKYE. In full, the CDR3 reads CASRSPGQGKYEQYF.

As concerns this clone: The CDR3 goes on 3 residues after the read ends, and that part is filled in from the germline J gene. The chain has TRBV2 and TRBJ2-7; tentatively, D is TRBD1 (6 bases). In germline, CDR1 is SNHLY, CDR2 FYNNEI. CDR3 size: 12 residues. Trimming shortened V by 5 bases and J by 6 bases, and 11 bases separated the two germline ends. The CDR3 here is CASSSTGTEQYF. The CDR3 bases that were read are TGTGCCAGCAGTTCGACAGGAACCGAG.

Relative to its sample, this clone is medium-sized. The CDR3 is cut off 3 residues early in the read; its end comes from the germline J gene. This chain connects TRBV10-3 to TRBJ1-2, with D uncertain. Germline V CDR1 and CDR2: ENHRY, SYGVKD. V lost 7 bases and J lost 5, with 14 bases in between. The CDR3 extends over 13 amino acids. The CDR3 DNA, read in part, is TGTGCCATCACCCAACCGGGTAATTATGGC. Translated, it gives CAITQPGNYG. In full, the CDR3 reads CAITQPGNYGYTF.

Regarding this clone: The sequence runs out 3 residues before the end of the CDR3; the remainder is reconstructed from the germline J gene. The chain employs TRBV5-1 and TRBJ2-7, with 9 nucleotides matching TRBD1. With 7 bases clipped from V and 5 bases from J, the junction kept 13 bases outside the gene matches. In germline, CDR1 is SGHRS, CDR2 YFSETQ. The CDR3 runs 15 residues. CDR3 in amino acids: CASSIGTGKFHEQYF. The DNA read from the CDR3 is TGCGCCAGCTCTATAGGGACAGGGAAATTCCACGAG. Drawing the rest from reference TRBV5-1 and TRBJ2-7, the complete variable domain is KAGVTQTPRYLIKTRGQQVTLSCSPISGHRSVSWYQQTPGQGLQFLFEYFSETQRNKGNFPGRFSGRQFSNSRSEMNVSTLELGDSALYLCASSIGTGKFHEQYFGPGTRLTVT.

This clone counts as medium-sized. The CDR3 end is not reached by the read, which stops 3 residues before it; the germline J gene fills it in. The V gene is TRBV7-2, the J gene TRBJ2-1, with 13 bases identical to TRBD2. V shed 4 bases, J shed 8 bases, and the junction held 5 bases outside the gene matches. The germline V gene encodes CDR1 SGHTA and CDR2 FQGNSA. The CDR3 sequence is 15 residues long. The sequenced part of the CDR3 DNA is TGTGCCAGCAGCTATGGACTAGCGGGAGAGGATGAG. This sequence encodes CASSYGLAGEDE. The full CDR3 is CASSYGLAGEDEQFF.

In the case of this clone: The CDR3 end lies 3 residues beyond the end of the read and is filled in from the germline J gene. The chain is built from TRBV7-6 and TRBJ2-7; 9 bases align to TRBD2. This CDR3 has 15 amino acids. J lost 0 bases, V lost 3 bases, and 3 bases had no gene match. Germline-derived CDR1 and CDR2 are SGHVS and FNYEAQ. The CDR3 region is CASSFLAGASYEQYF. The CDR3 bases that were read are TGTGCCAGCAGCTTTTTAGCGGGGGCCTCCTACGAG. The complete variable domain, with remaining parts taken from reference TRBV7-6 and TRBJ2-7, reads GAGVSQSPRYKVTKRGQDVALRCDPISGHVSLYWYRQALGQGPEFLTYFNYEAQQDKSGLPNDRFSAERPEGSISTLTIQRTEQRDSAMYRCASSFLAGASYEQYFGPGTRLTVT.

Comment on this clone: The CDR3 end is not reached by the read, which stops 3 residues before it; the germline J gene fills it in. This sequence joins TRBV7-8 and TRBJ2-2, with no clear D. Germline lookup yields CDR1 SGHVS and CDR2 FQNEAQ. V dropped 1 base and J dropped 5 bases, with 11 bases sitting between them. The CDR3 loop spans 15 amino acids. The part of the CDR3 DNA that was read is TGTGCCAGCAGCTTAGAGGCCCCAGATACCGGGGAG. Protein: CASSLEAPDTGE. The full CDR3 reads CASSLEAPDTGELFF.

Only a few counts were recorded for this clone. The missing CDR3 end, 3 residues past where the read stops, is filled in from the germline J gene. The chain combines TRBV6-2 or TRBV6-3 with TRBJ2-7, with TRBD1 matching 9 bases. Germline CDR1 reads MNHEY; CDR2 reads SVGEGT. Trimming at V came to 9 bases and at J to 5 bases, leaving 5 bases not matched to a gene. This CDR3 contains 12 residues. The part of the CDR3 DNA that was read is TGTGCCAGTAACAGGGGGCGCAACGAG. Amino acid sequence: CASNRGRNE. The full-length CDR3 reads as CASNRGRNEQYF.

This clone was picked up a small number of times. The read finishes 3 residues shy of the CDR3 end, and the germline J gene is used to complete it. The V call is TRBV19, the J call TRBJ2-1, with 9 bases lining up with TRBD1. CDR3 size: 18 residues. Per the germline V gene, CDR1 is LNHDA and CDR2 is SQIVND (reference sequence). With V trimmed by 8 bases and J by 0 bases, 14 bases remained unmatched. The CDR3 bases that were read are TGTGCCAGTGGGTCCGGGACAGGGACCTTTCGCTCCTACAATGAG. Translated: CASGSGTGTFRSYNE. The full CDR3 sequence reads CASGSGTGTFRSYNEQFF.

By share, this clone ranks as medium-sized. Read data end 3 residues before the CDR3 end; the end is taken from the germline J gene. V is TRBV29-1 and J is TRBJ2-1; TRBD2 matches at 11 bases. J lost 7 bases, V lost 6 bases, and 14 bases had no gene match. This CDR3 has 16 amino acids. Germline loops: CDR1 SQVTM, CDR2 ANQGSEA. The CDR3 protein is CSVGQLLAGEGNEQFF. The CDR3 bases that were read are TGCAGCGTCGGACAGTTACTAGCGGGAGAAGGGAATGAG.